One and the same sample provided the 24 T cell receptor beta chains below, sequenced in a study of blood T cell repertoires in COVID-19. The data were produced by immunoSEQ multiplex PCR, yet TCRdb's version contains in-frame clones alone and is incomplete. The table has 150,000 to 200,000 clones, 75% to 80% seen once. Sequencing input: peripheral blood. Receptor source: a woman between 70 and 85 years old with acute or convalescent COVID-19.

This rearrangement joins TRBV11-3 to TRBJ1-3, with 8 bases matching TRBD1. The CDR3 consists of 13 residues. Per germline, CDR1 SGHNT and CDR2 YENEEA. After removal of 8 bases from V and 4 bases from J, the junction contained 4 bases not matched to a gene. The CDR3 nucleotides read TGTGCCAGCCAGGGGGCTGGCGGAAACACCATATATTTT. This sequence encodes CASQGAGGNTIYF.

The chain links TRBV10-1 to TRBJ2-2, with TRBD2 matching 11 bases. V trimming: 4 bases; J trimming: 7 bases; junction bases outside the gene matches: 5. There are 15 residues in the CDR3. Germline V lookup: CDR1 WNHNN, CDR2 SYGVQD (reference sequence). CDR3 region: CASSASLAGVGELFF. CDR3 DNA sequence: TGCGCCAGCAGTGCATCACTAGCGGGAGTCGGGGAGCTGTTTTTT.

This chain joins TRBV2 and TRBJ2-7, with 11 bases identical to TRBD1. The germline V gene has CDR1 SNHLY and CDR2 FYNNEI. The CDR3 covers 17 residues. Germline trimming cut 4 bases from V and 1 base from J; bases unmatched to any gene: 9. This CDR3 is CASSVGTGGYRSYEQYF. CDR3 coding DNA: TGTGCCAGCAGTGTTGGGACAGGGGGATATAGGTCCTACGAGCAGTACTTC.

V gene TRBV11-2 combines with J gene TRBJ2-5, with TRBD2 identical over 13 bases. The ends lost 4 bases at V and 4 bases at J; junction bases unmatched: 3. The germline V gene has CDR1 SGHAT and CDR2 FQNNGV. The CDR3 covers 15 residues. The CDR3 protein is CASSWGLAGRETQYF. In DNA, the CDR3 is TGTGCCAGCAGCTGGGGACTAGCGGGGCGAGAGACCCAGTACTTC.

CDR3 coding DNA: TGTGCCGCCAGCAGGGGATTCGATTACGAGCAGTACTTC. This gives the protein CAASRGFDYEQYF. The chain combines TRBV6-5 with TRBJ2-7, with D perhaps TRBD1 (6 bases). The CDR3 length is 13 residues. Germline lookup yields CDR1 MNHEY and CDR2 SVGAGI. The V gene lost 11 bases and the J gene lost 4 bases, with 18 bases spanning the gap.

This clone was detected a few times. The V and J genes are TRBV6-5 and TRBJ2-5; TRBD2 matches at 13 bases. The junction had 2 bases not matched to a gene; V was cut back by 2 bases and J by 2 bases. The CDR3 has 16 amino acids. From germline, CDR1 is MNHEY and CDR2 SVGAGI. The CDR3 DNA reads TGTGCCAGCAGTTACGGGGGACTAGCGGGACAAGAGACCCAGTACTTC. It codes for CASSYGGLAGQETQYF.

V usage is TRBV5-1 and J usage is TRBJ2-2; the match to TRBD1 covers 9 bases. The V segment lost 3 bases and the J segment 4 bases; nucleotides outside the gene matches: 4. Germline CDR1 is SGHRS and CDR2 is YFSETQ. The CDR3 is made up of 15 amino acids. In nucleotides, the CDR3 is TGCGCCAGCAGCTCCGGGACAGGGATCACCGGGGAGCTGTTTTTT. Translated, it gives CASSSGTGITGELFF.

V and J are TRBV10-3 and TRBJ2-1, with TRBD1 as a possible D gene (6 bases). The germline gives CDR1 ENHRY, CDR2 SYGVKD. This CDR3 is 16 amino acids long. The V and J ends lost 4 bases and 0 bases respectively, with 13 bases between them. CDR3: CAISAQGSGSYNEQFF. Written as DNA, the CDR3 is TGTGCCATCAGTGCCCAGGGGAGTGGCTCCTACAATGAGCAGTTCTTC.

The chain employs TRBV10-3 and TRBJ2-1, with TRBD1 as a possible D gene (5 bases). The CDR3 extends over 13 amino acids. V gave up 5 bases and J gave up 1 base, with 6 bases separating them. Germline CDR1 and CDR2: ENHRY and SYGVKD. CDR3 region: CAISQGSYNEQFF. CDR3 bases: TGTGCCATCAGTCAGGGTTCCTACAATGAGCAGTTCTTC.

The V call is TRBV2, the J call TRBJ1-4; possibly TRBD1 for D (5 bases). The CDR3 has 13 amino acids. Germline V gives CDR1 SNHLY, CDR2 FYNNEI. The V gene lost 7 bases and the J gene lost 8 bases, with 14 bases spanning the gap. The DNA of the CDR3 is TGTGCCAGCAAGGAGACAGATCAAGAAAAACTGTTTTTT. Protein sequence: CASKETDQEKLFF.

V and J are TRBV29-1 and TRBJ1-1; D uncertain. Trimming took 5 bases from V and 5 from J, leaving 6 bases between them. This CDR3 contains 10 residues. Germline assignment: CDR1 SQVTM and CDR2 ANQGSEA. CDR3 protein: CSVRSTEAFF. As DNA, the CDR3 is TGCAGCGTTCGGTCGACTGAAGCTTTCTTT.

The V and J genes are TRBV7-9 and TRBJ2-7, with a tentative D call TRBD1 (6 bases). V lost 4 bases to trimming and J lost 5 bases, with 21 bases between them. CDR1 and CDR2 from the germline V gene are SEHNR and FQNEAQ (reference sequence). This CDR3 is 16 amino acids long. CDR3 nucleotides: TGTGCCAGCAGCTCTCCTACCCGGGACACTCACCACGAGCAGTACTTC. This codes for CASSSPTRDTHHEQYF.

This rearrangement joins TRBV5-6 to TRBJ1-1; TRBD1 matches 10 bases. Germline values: CDR1 SGHDT, CDR2 YYEEEE. V was clipped by 4 bases and J by 11 bases; unmatched bases: 14. The length of the CDR3 is 15 residues. The CDR3 DNA sequence: TGTGCCAGCAGCCAAAATGACAGGGGGCTATCCGAGGCTTTCTTT. Its translation is CASSQNDRGLSEAFF.

V gene TRBV6-5 combines with J gene TRBJ2-2, with 7 nucleotides matching TRBD2. The V gene's germline CDR1 is MNHEY and CDR2 SVGAGI. CDR3 length: 13 amino acids. Trimming took 7 bases from V and 7 from J; bases not matched to a gene: 6. CDR3 loop: CASKRAGDGELFF. The CDR3 DNA reads TGTGCCAGCAAGAGGGCGGGGGACGGGGAGCTGTTTTTT.

This chain uses TRBV10-2 with TRBJ2-1; D ambiguous. Germline loops: CDR1 WSHSY, CDR2 SAAADI. Trimming took off 3 bases at V and 6 bases at J, with 21 bases between the two ends. The CDR3 covers 17 residues. CDR3: CASSELLRTDSSNEQFF. CDR3 coding DNA: TGCGCCAGCAGTGAACTACTCCGAACCGACTCGTCCAATGAGCAGTTCTTC.

This sequence joins TRBV6-1 and TRBJ2-7; 7 positions agree with TRBD2. The CDR3 runs 16 residues. V was pared by 1 base and J by 4 bases, with 10 bases of the junction left unmatched. The germline V gene has CDR1 MNHNS and CDR2 SASEGT. CDR3 sequence reads: CASSEGNAGEGYEQYF. CDR3 in DNA: TGTGCCAGCAGTGAAGGGAATGCGGGAGAGGGGTACGAGCAGTACTTC.

This rearrangement joins TRBV5-6 to TRBJ2-3; unclear D gene. Trimming left V 1 base short and J 4 bases short, with 7 bases between. This CDR3 is built from 13 residues. The germline gives CDR1 SGHDT, CDR2 YYEEEE. DNA for the CDR3: TGTGCCAGCAGCTTGACTGTTGCAGATACGCAGTATTTT. Its protein product is CASSLTVADTQYF. Looking up the rest from reference TRBV5-6 and TRBJ2-3 gives the full variable domain: DAGVTQSPTHLIKTRGQQVTLRCSPKSGHDTVSWYQQALGQGPQFIFQYYEEEERQRGNFPDRFSGHQFPNYSSELNVNALLLGDSALYLCASSLTVADTQYFGPGTRLTVL.

This clone showed up just a few times. The genes are TRBV14 and TRBJ1-1, with a possible D match to TRBD1 (5 bases). Looked up from germline, CDR1 is SGHDN and CDR2 is FVKESK. The V end lost 0 bases, the J end lost 11 bases, and 16 bases lay between the germline ends. CDR3 length: 14 amino acids. CDR3 DNA sequence: TGTGCCAGCAGCCAAGACTACGGGGGGAGTCCGGCTTTCTTT. Amino acids: CASSQDYGGSPAFF.

The chain is built from TRBV20-1 and TRBJ2-3; possible D gene TRBD1, 7 bases. Germline values: CDR1 DFQATT, CDR2 SNEGSKA (reference sequence). This CDR3 contains 14 residues. With 3 bases removed from V and 8 bases from J, the gap between germline ends came to 18 bases. The CDR3 DNA sequence: TGCAGTGCTAGTAGTCAGGGGGGAATCGTTACGCAGTATTTT. Translating it yields CSASSQGGIVTQYF.

This chain uses TRBV11-2 with TRBJ1-4, with D perhaps TRBD1 (5 bases). V lost 0 bases to trimming and J lost 8 bases, with 16 bases between them. In germline, CDR1 is SGHAT, CDR2 FQNNGV. This CDR3 is 16 amino acids long. The CDR3 DNA reads as TGTGCCAGCAGCTTAGATCGGCAGGGCGGGAGGGAAAAACTGTTTTTT. This codes for CASSLDRQGGREKLFF.

The chain carries TRBV9 and TRBJ2-3; 8 bases fit TRBD2. V lost 3 bases to trimming and J lost 2 bases; unmatched junction nucleotides: 8. This CDR3 has 16 amino acids. Germline CDR1 is SGDLS and CDR2 is YYNGEE. The CDR3 sequence is CASSDAYSGITDTQYF. The CDR3 bases are TGTGCCAGCAGCGATGCCTATAGCGGGATCACAGATACGCAGTATTTT.

The CDR3 DNA reads as TGTGCCAGCAGCCGGACAGGGGATTCACCCCTCCACTTT. Protein product: CASSRTGDSPLHF. This chain links TRBV12-3 or TRBV12-4 with TRBJ1-6, with 9 bases lining up with TRBD1. The CDR3 spans 13 residues. V trimming: 6 bases; J trimming: 8 bases; junction bases outside the gene matches: 2.

The chain employs TRBV3-1 (or the pseudogene TRBV3-2) and TRBJ2-5; D not certain. Germline V lookup: CDR1 LGHDT, CDR2 YNNKEL (reference sequence). V was cut by 0 bases and J by 7 bases, with 9 bases left in between. CDR3 length: 13 amino acids. The CDR3 loop reads CASSQESTGTQYF. The DNA for the CDR3 is TGTGCCAGCAGCCAAGAGTCTACGGGGACCCAGTACTTC.

The chain couples TRBV5-1 to TRBJ1-1; 11 bases agree with TRBD1. With V trimmed by 4 bases and J by 6 bases, 8 bases remained unmatched. Per germline, CDR1 SGHRS and CDR2 YFSETQ. This CDR3 is 15 amino acids long. CDR3 DNA: TGCGCCAGCAGCCTGGGGACAGGGGGAGGATCTGAAGCTTTCTTT. It translates to CASSLGTGGGSEAFF.